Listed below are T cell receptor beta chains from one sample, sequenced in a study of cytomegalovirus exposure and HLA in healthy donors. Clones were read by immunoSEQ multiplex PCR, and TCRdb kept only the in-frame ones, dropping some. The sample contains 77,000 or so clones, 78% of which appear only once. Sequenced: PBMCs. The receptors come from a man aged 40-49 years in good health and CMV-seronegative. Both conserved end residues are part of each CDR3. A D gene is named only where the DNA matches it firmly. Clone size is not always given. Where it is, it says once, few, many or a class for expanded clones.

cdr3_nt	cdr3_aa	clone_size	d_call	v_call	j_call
TGCGCCAGCAGCTTGGAGGCGGGAGTAGGATCACCCCTCCACTTT	CASSLEAGVGSPLHF	-	-	TRBV5-1	TRBJ1-6
TGTGCCAGCAGCCCCGGGACAGGGGGCTACGAGCAGTACTTC	CASSPGTGGYEQYF	-	TRBD1	TRBV7-9	TRBJ2-7
TGTGCCAGCAGACAGGGGACCAACTCTGGGGCCAACGTCCTGACTTTC	CASRQGTNSGANVLTF	-	TRBD1	TRBV2	TRBJ2-6
TGTGCCTGGAGCGGGGGGAGCTCTGGAAACACCATATATTTT	CAWSGGSSGNTIYF	-	-	TRBV30	TRBJ1-3
TGTGCCAGCAGCACCAGGGGGCGCGTGTTGAACAATGAGCAGTTCTTC	CASSTRGRVLNNEQFF	-	TRBD1	TRBV5-4	TRBJ2-1
TGCGCCAGCAGATCTTTGCAGCCCCAGCATTTT	CASRSLQPQHF	few	-	TRBV5-1	TRBJ1-5
TGTGCCAGCAGTGTATCAGGGCCCTACGAGCAGTACTTC	CASSVSGPYEQYF	-	-	TRBV28	TRBJ2-7
TGTGCCAGCAGCTCCGGGGCTAGCGGGAGGGCGGTAAGGGAGCAGTTCTTC	CASSSGASGRAVREQFF	-	TRBD2	TRBV7-9	TRBJ2-1
TGTGCCAGCCGATTGGCGGACACTGAAGCTTTCTTT	CASRLADTEAFF	-	-	TRBV2	TRBJ1-1
TGCGCCAGCAGCTCGCGACAGGGTTACGAGCAGTACTTC	CASSSRQGYEQYF	-	TRBD1	TRBV4-1	TRBJ2-7
TGTGCCAGCTCACCACCATCCCTCCAGGGTAATTCACCCCTCCACTTT	CASSPPSLQGNSPLHF	-	-	TRBV18	TRBJ1-6
TGTGCCAGCAGCCGCCCCGGGACAGGGATACTCCAGGTGGCCCAGTACTTC	CASSRPGTGILQVAQYF	-	TRBD1	TRBV7-8	TRBJ2-5
TGTGCCACAGGACAGGGGGGGACCCAGTACTTC	CATGQGGTQYF	once	TRBD1	TRBV2	TRBJ2-5
TGTGCCAGCAGCCCTCGACAGGGACCTGAGCAGTTCTTC	CASSPRQGPEQFF	-	TRBD1	TRBV7-9	TRBJ2-1
TGTGCCAGCAGCGAAGATAGGGGAGAGCAGTTCTTC	CASSEDRGEQFF	-	-	TRBV11-1	TRBJ2-1
TGTGCCAGCAGTCCTCCTCGGGTCGTGCAGGGGTCCTCCGGGGAGCTGTTTTTT	CASSPPRVVQGSSGELFF	-	-	TRBV28	TRBJ2-2
TGTGCCAGCAGTCCCCTTCGGGCGGGGGCCAATACCCAGCCCCAGCATTTT	CASSPLRAGANTQPQHF	few	-	TRBV28	TRBJ1-5
TGTGCCAGCAGTTTACCTAGCGGGAGACCCAATGAGCAGTTCTTC	CASSLPSGRPNEQFF	-	TRBD2	TRBV28	TRBJ2-1
TGTGCCAGCAGAACGGGGAGGGCCTGGTCCGGGGAGCTGTTTTTT	CASRTGRAWSGELFF	-	TRBD2	TRBV6-1	TRBJ2-2
TGTGCCTGGAGTGGAACCGGTACCTACAATGAGCAGTTCTTC	CAWSGTGTYNEQFF	-	-	TRBV30	TRBJ2-1
TGTGCCAGCAGCCCGGACAGAACCTACGAGCAGTACTTC	CASSPDRTYEQYF	-	-	TRBV5-6	TRBJ2-7
TGTGCCATCAGTGCGAGGGTAGTTGGAACAGATACGCAGTATTTT	CAISARVVGTDTQYF	-	-	TRBV10-3	TRBJ2-3
TGCAGCGGTTTGGAGGCTAAATATGGCGAGCAGTACTTC	CSGLEAKYGEQYF	-	-	TRBV29-1	TRBJ2-7
TGTGCCAGCAGCTCAACAGGGGGCGCGTCCAAAAACATTCAGTACTTC	CASSSTGGASKNIQYF	-	TRBD1	TRBV7-8	TRBJ2-4
TGCGCCAGCAGCGCCGGGGCGGGAGAAAAACTGTTTTTT	CASSAGAGEKLFF	-	-	TRBV5-1	TRBJ1-4
TGTGCCAGCAGCGTAGCTTCTGGGACAGTCACGAACACTGAAGCTTTCTTT	CASSVASGTVTNTEAFF	-	TRBD1	TRBV9	TRBJ1-1
TGTGCCAGCAGGGGCGGGACTAGCGGCTCCTACAATGAGCAGTTCTTC	CASRGGTSGSYNEQFF	-	TRBD2	TRBV2	TRBJ2-1
TGTGCCAGCAGTTATAGTGGACAGGGGGCGAGGAAAAAACTGTTTTTT	CASSYSGQGARKKLFF	-	TRBD1	TRBV6-5	TRBJ1-4
TGTGCCAGCAGTGCGGGACAGGGAGAGACCCAGTACTTC	CASSAGQGETQYF	-	TRBD1	TRBV28	TRBJ2-5
TGTGCCAGCCGCACGGGAGCTTATTATGGCTACACCTTC	CASRTGAYYGYTF	-	-	TRBV6-5	TRBJ1-2
TGCAGTGCTACACGAGAAGATACGCAGTATTTT	CSATREDTQYF	-	-	TRBV20-1	TRBJ2-3
TGTGCCAGCAGCTTAACAGGGGTCCCTGGAAACACCATATATTTT	CASSLTGVPGNTIYF	-	TRBD1	TRBV7-9	TRBJ1-3
TGTGCCAGCTCACCAAGCGGCAGGGGTAGAACTAATGAAAAACTGTTTTTT	CASSPSGRGRTNEKLFF	-	-	TRBV18	TRBJ1-4
TGCGCCAGCAACATACAGGGGAGCTCCTACGAGCAGTACTTC	CASNIQGSSYEQYF	once	TRBD1	TRBV5-1	TRBJ2-7
TGTGCCAGCTTTCCTTTCAGGGGGGACACTGAAGCTTTCTTT	CASFPFRGDTEAFF	-	TRBD1	TRBV18	TRBJ1-1
TGTGCCAGCAGTGCGACTAGCTCTAAAGATGAGCAGTTCTTC	CASSATSSKDEQFF	once	TRBD2	TRBV2	TRBJ2-1
TGTGCCAGCAGTTTACGCGGAGGCCATAGTCAGTTCTTC	CASSLRGGHSQFF	-	-	TRBV28	TRBJ2-1
TGTGCTAGCTCAGAAAGAGGGACTCCGAACACCGGGGAGCTGTTTTTT	CASSERGTPNTGELFF	-	-	TRBV7-7	TRBJ2-2
TGCGCCAGCAGTAAGACAACCGGGGCCGGGGAGCTGTTTTTT	CASSKTTGAGELFF	few	-	TRBV10-2	TRBJ2-2
TGTGCCAGCAGTTACTTCCGGGATGTGGGAATCACTGAAGCTTTCTTT	CASSYFRDVGITEAFF	-	-	TRBV6-5	TRBJ1-1
TGCGCCAGCAGAGATGGTAGCGGGAGCACAGATACGCAGTATTTT	CASRDGSGSTDTQYF	-	TRBD2	TRBV5-1	TRBJ2-3
TGTGCCGGTGGGGGACAGGGTTCCTACGAGCAGTACTTC	CAGGGQGSYEQYF	-	TRBD1	TRBV2	TRBJ2-7
TGTGCCAGCAGTGATCCGGGGGGACCCTACAATGAGCAGTTCTTC	CASSDPGGPYNEQFF	once	TRBD2	TRBV2	TRBJ2-1
TGTGCCAGCATTATCAAGGGGCGTCCCGAGAACACTGAAGCTTTCTTT	CASIIKGRPENTEAFF	-	-	TRBV7-8	TRBJ1-1
TGCGCCAGCAGCTTGTCTAGTGTAAGGAACACAGATACGCAGTATTTT	CASSLSSVRNTDTQYF	-	-	TRBV5-1	TRBJ2-3
TGTGCCAGTATATGTCAGGGAGGGGCCTACGAGCAGTACTTC	CASICQGGAYEQYF	-	TRBD2	TRBV19	TRBJ2-7